These 8 T cell receptor beta chains were sequenced from one sample in a study of cytotoxic CD8 clonotypes in ibrutinib-treated CLL. Measured with immunoSEQ multiplex PCR; TCRdb has only the in-frame clones, and not every one. The top ten hold more than 7.5% of the sample, which has about 74,000 clones, 80% seen once. The sequenced sample was PBMCs, obtained at disease progression, from a patient treated with ibrutinib. These receptors came from a human donor with chronic lymphocytic leukemia.

This clone was recorded once. The chain has TRBV5-4 and TRBJ2-5; D ambiguous. This CDR3 has 14 amino acids. The germline V gene encodes CDR1 SGHNT and CDR2 YYREEE (reference sequence). Trimming removed 1 base from V and 2 bases from J, with 9 bases in between. The CDR3 DNA sequence: TGTGCCAGCAGCTTGTCTTACAGTCAAGAGACCCAGTACTTC. Translation: CASSLSYSQETQYF.

The rearrangement uses TRBV5-6 and TRBJ1-2; D gene unclear. V was cut by 4 bases and J by 0 bases, with 16 bases left in between. The CDR3 is 16 amino acids. Looked up from germline, CDR1 is SGHDT and CDR2 is YYEEEE. DNA of the CDR3: TGTGCCAGCAGCAACCCTATATGGGTTACTAACTATGGCTACACCTTC. Its protein product is CASSNPIWVTNYGYTF.

The chain employs TRBV27 and TRBJ1-6; 8 nucleotides agree with TRBD1. The CDR3 has 16 residues. V gave up 4 bases and J gave up 7 bases; unmatched junction bases: 9. Germline CDR1 and CDR2: MNHEY and SMNVEV (reference sequence). The DNA for the CDR3 is TGTGCCAGCAGTTCTTGGAGGACAGGGAGGAATTCACCCCTCCACTTT. It encodes CASSSWRTGRNSPLHF.

The rearrangement uses TRBV11-2 and TRBJ2-7; weak D call: TRBD1 (6 bases). Germline V CDR1 and CDR2: SGHAT, FQNNGV. This CDR3 has 13 amino acids. Trimming removed 3 bases at V and 4 bases at J, with 10 bases between. Here the CDR3 reads CASSFVRGYEQYF. CDR3 sequence (DNA): TGTGCCAGCAGCTTTGTCAGGGGATACGAGCAGTACTTC.

The chain has TRBV5-1 and TRBJ2-3; D uncertain. This CDR3 has 14 amino acids. Between the trimmed V and J ends, which lost 2 bases and 2 bases, there was a span of 9 bases. The germline V gene encodes CDR1 SGHRS and CDR2 YFSETQ. The CDR3 region has the DNA TGCGCCAGCAGCTTTGGTCAGTACACAGATACGCAGTATTTT. Protein sequence: CASSFGQYTDTQYF.

This sequence joins TRBV5-1 and TRBJ1-4; the D is unclear. The CDR3 is 14 residues long. The germline V and J ends were trimmed by 2 bases and 7 bases, with 12 bases remaining between them. CDR1 and CDR2 from the germline V gene are SGHRS and YFSETQ. CDR3: CASSFKGGGEKLFF. CDR3 DNA: TGCGCCAGCAGCTTTAAGGGCGGCGGTGAAAAACTGTTTTTT.

V and J are TRBV30 and TRBJ2-7, with D maybe TRBD1 (6 bases). V was trimmed by 0 bases and J by 0 bases, leaving 12 bases between them. Germline assignment: CDR1 GTSNPN and CDR2 SVGIG (reference sequence). This CDR3 comprises 15 residues. This chain's CDR3 is CAWSVLGQSSYEQYF. CDR3 sequence (DNA): TGTGCCTGGAGTGTACTAGGACAGAGCTCCTACGAGCAGTACTTC.

The rearrangement uses TRBV5-4 and TRBJ2-7; 10 bases agree with TRBD2. CDR3 size: 17 residues. V shed 4 bases, J shed 0 bases, and the junction held 10 bases outside the gene matches. Germline V gives CDR1 SGHNT, CDR2 YYREEE (reference sequence). The CDR3 sequence: CASSLLLLAGGSYEQYF. CDR3 DNA sequence: TGTGCCAGCAGCCTGCTCCTATTAGCGGGGGGCTCCTACGAGCAGTACTTC.